A selection of T cell receptor beta chains follows, all from one sample in a study of blood T cell repertoires in COVID-19. Profiling relied on immunoSEQ multiplex PCR, and the TCRdb table lists in-frame clones only, not all of them. Found here are roughly 50,000 clones, roughly 85% of them singletons; the top ten hold roughly 12%. The material sequenced was peripheral blood. The origin of the receptors is a human donor in a cohort sampled during active COVID-19. Each CDR3 is given with its conserved first and last residue. The D gene is left open where the match is weak. Expanded clones get a size class; other rows say once, few or many, or leave the size out.

V,J,D,size,DNA,CDR3
TRBV20-1,TRBJ1-6,TRBD1,NA,TGCAGTGCTAGTACATTACAGGGGGCGGGATCACCCCTCCACTTT,CSASTLQGAGSPLHF
TRBV19,TRBJ2-5,TRBD2,NA,TGTGCCAGTAGTAGTCTAGCGGGGGAAGAGACCCAGTACTTC,CASSSLAGEETQYF
TRBV30,TRBJ2-7,TRBD1,NA,TGTGCCTGGAAACAACCGGGACAGGGTCGGTACGAGCAGTACTTC,CAWKQPGQGRYEQYF
TRBV3-1/TRBV3-2,TRBJ2-6,NA,NA,TGTGCCAGCAGCCAAGATGACACCTCTGGGGCCAACGTCCTGACTTTC,CASSQDDTSGANVLTF
TRBV6-4,TRBJ1-6,TRBD1,NA,TGTGCCAGCAGTGTGGCCGGACAGGGGACTTCACCCCTCCACTTT,CASSVAGQGTSPLHF
TRBV12-1,TRBJ1-6,NA,NA,TGTGCCAGCAGCTCACCGGGACAGGGTAATTCACCCCTCCACTTT,CASSSPGQGNSPLHF
TRBV19,TRBJ1-2,TRBD1,NA,TGTGCCAGTAGTACGACAGGGGCTAACTATGGCTACACCTTC,CASSTTGANYGYTF
TRBV4-1,TRBJ2-7,NA,once,TGCGCCAGCAGCCAGCTGCGGACTGCCTCCTACGAGCAGTACTTC,CASSQLRTASYEQYF
TRBV7-3,TRBJ2-2,NA,once,TGTGCCAGCAGCCTGCCCCAGGGAGGAGGCACCGGGGAGCTGTTTTTT,CASSLPQGGGTGELFF
TRBV2,TRBJ1-1,TRBD1,NA,TGTGCCAGCAGTGAGCTACTAACAGGGGGCAGGAAAGCTTTCTTT,CASSELLTGGRKAFF
TRBV5-1,TRBJ1-3,NA,NA,TGCGCCAGCAGCTTGGACGCGGGTAAAGCTTCTGGAAACACCATATATTTT,CASSLDAGKASGNTIYF
TRBV7-9,TRBJ2-7,TRBD1,NA,TGTGCCAGCAGCTTACAGGGGGTCTCCTACGAGCAGTACTTC,CASSLQGVSYEQYF
TRBV15,TRBJ2-3,NA,NA,TGTGCCACCAGCACAGTGAACCGGCAGGTCACAGATACGCAGTATTTT,CATSTVNRQVTDTQYF
TRBV30,TRBJ1-2,NA,NA,TGTGCCTGGAGTGTACCGACTACTAACTATGGCTACACCTTC,CAWSVPTTNYGYTF
TRBV25-1,TRBJ2-5,TRBD1,NA,TGTGCCAGCAGTGACCGTTGGGGACAGGGAAACCAAGAGACCCAGTACTTC,CASSDRWGQGNQETQYF
TRBV30,TRBJ1-1,NA,NA,TGTGCCTGGAGTGTAGGGGGTCGGGATTACACTGAAGCTTTCTTT,CAWSVGGRDYTEAFF
TRBV28,TRBJ1-5,TRBD1,once,TGTGCCAGCAGCGGACAGGGCGAAAGGCCCCAGCATTTT,CASSGQGERPQHF
TRBV4-3,TRBJ1-5,TRBD1,NA,TGCGCCAGCAGCCAGACAGGGGGCGGGAATCAGCCCCAGCATTTT,CASSQTGGGNQPQHF
TRBV5-6,TRBJ1-1,TRBD1,NA,TGTGCCAGCAGGTTGAAGGGACAGCTAAACACTGAAGCTTTCTTT,CASRLKGQLNTEAFF
TRBV4-3,TRBJ1-4,NA,NA,TGCGCCAGCAGCCAAGATCATCGGGAAAAACTGTTTTTT,CASSQDHREKLFF
TRBV9,TRBJ1-2,TRBD1,few,TGTGCCAGCAGCGTAAGGGCTACGGGGACAGGGAGTGGCTACACCTTC,CASSVRATGTGSGYTF
TRBV6-1,TRBJ1-5,TRBD1,NA,TGTGCCAGCAGTGTCGGGACAGCGGGCAGCAATCAGCCCCAGCATTTT,CASSVGTAGSNQPQHF
TRBV19,TRBJ1-1,NA,NA,TGTGCCAGTAGTATCGGGGGGATTTTCACTGAAGCTTTCTTT,CASSIGGIFTEAFF
TRBV6-5,TRBJ1-1,NA,NA,TGTGCCAGCAGCTTTAAGGACAGATTCGGCTTGGCTTTCTTT,CASSFKDRFGLAFF
TRBV5-5,TRBJ1-3,NA,few,TGTGCCAGCAGCTACCTGGGGGGGGCCTCTGGAAACACCATATATTTT,CASSYLGGASGNTIYF
TRBV19,TRBJ1-2,NA,NA,TGTGCCAGCCGGAGGGGAGCCGGCTACACCTTC,CASRRGAGYTF
TRBV5-1,TRBJ1-3,NA,NA,TGCGCCAGCAGCCTCGGATACTTTTCCGGGGCTGGAAACACCATATATTTT,CASSLGYFSGAGNTIYF
TRBV19,TRBJ1-6,NA,once,TGTGCCAGTAGTGGGGGGGCCACGAGCTCCTATAATTCACCCCTCCACTTT,CASSGGATSSYNSPLHF
TRBV15,TRBJ1-5,NA,NA,TGTGCCACCAGCAGGGGTTCCTTGGGGGGACAGCCCCAGCATTTT,CATSRGSLGGQPQHF
TRBV13,TRBJ1-1,NA,NA,TGTGCCAGCAGCTTAGGCCGGGGAGGCACTGAAGCTTTCTTT,CASSLGRGGTEAFF
TRBV18,TRBJ1-5,TRBD1,few,TGTGCCAGCTCACCGGGGACAGGGGGCCTGAGCAATCAGCCCCAGCATTTT,CASSPGTGGLSNQPQHF
TRBV4-3,TRBJ1-2,NA,NA,TGCGCCAGCAGCCAAGATCGGGTCGGCTACACCTTC,CASSQDRVGYTF
TRBV7-7,TRBJ1-3,NA,NA,TGTGCCAGCAGCTTAGCTCAGGGGTCTGGAAACACCATATATTTT,CASSLAQGSGNTIYF
TRBV27,TRBJ2-1,NA,NA,TGTGCCAGCAGTTCGAGGGACTTTCGGGAGCAGTTCTTC,CASSSRDFREQFF
TRBV6-4,TRBJ1-5,NA,NA,TGTGCCAGCAGTGAAGTAGCTTTGTCCGGGGGAATGAGCAATCAGCCCCAGCATTTT,CASSEVALSGGMSNQPQHF
TRBV7-9,TRBJ1-6,NA,NA,TGTGCCAGCAGCTTAACAGGCAGCTCCTATAATTCACCCCTCCACTTT,CASSLTGSSYNSPLHF
TRBV6-6,TRBJ2-7,NA,once,TGTGCCAGCCGTTGGGCAGGGGCAACCTACGAGCAGTACTTC,CASRWAGATYEQYF
TRBV6-2/TRBV6-3,TRBJ2-5,TRBD1,NA,TGTGCCAGCAGCCCGACAGGGGACGAGACCCAGTACTTC,CASSPTGDETQYF
TRBV7-2,TRBJ2-5,TRBD2,once,TGTGCCAGCAGCCTTAGTCGGACTAGCGGGGGGGAGAGATGGACCCAGTACTTC,CASSLSRTSGGERWTQYF
TRBV4-3,TRBJ1-4,NA,NA,TGCGCCAGCAGGCCTGTATACGGGGGAGCTAATGAAAAACTGTTTTTT,CASRPVYGGANEKLFF
TRBV5-1,TRBJ2-5,NA,NA,TGCGCCAGCAGCCTCGGGGGTCCAGGGGGTCAAGAGACCCAGTACTTC,CASSLGGPGGQETQYF
TRBV25-1,TRBJ1-1,TRBD1,NA,TGTGCCAGCACTAGACAGGGCCTTAACACTGAAGCTTTCTTT,CASTRQGLNTEAFF
TRBV6-6,TRBJ2-5,NA,few,TGTGCCAGCAGTTACGGCCAGTCTGGCGAGACCCAGTACTTC,CASSYGQSGETQYF
TRBV6-5,TRBJ2-7,NA,NA,TGTGCCAGCAACTTGGTGTACGAGCAGTACTTC,CASNLVYEQYF
TRBV6-4,TRBJ1-1,TRBD1,NA,TGTGCCTGTTCCCGGGACAGCTACACTGAAGCTTTCTTT,CACSRDSYTEAFF
TRBV7-9,TRBJ1-1,NA,NA,TGTGCCAGCAGCCCAGGACACTTGAATATGAACACTGAAGCTTTCTTT,CASSPGHLNMNTEAFF
TRBV6-5,TRBJ1-6,TRBD1,NA,TGTGCCAGCAGTTATTCCCCGGGCAGGGGGCAGTCACCCCTCCACTTT,CASSYSPGRGQSPLHF
TRBV3-1/TRBV3-2,TRBJ1-1,NA,NA,TGTGCCAGCAGTTTCACAGGGAGATCCACTGAAGCTTTCTTT,CASSFTGRSTEAFF
TRBV10-1,TRBJ2-7,NA,once,TGCGCCAGCAGTGAGCTGGCCCTTTCCTCGGGCGAGCAGTACTTC,CASSELALSSGEQYF
TRBV25-1,TRBJ1-1,TRBD1,NA,TGTGCCAGCGCGCACAGGGGGCGGACTGAAGCTTTCTTT,CASAHRGRTEAFF
TRBV7-3,TRBJ2-5,NA,NA,TGTGCCAGCAGCTCGAATCAACAGGGAACCCAGTACTTC,CASSSNQQGTQYF
TRBV18,TRBJ1-1,NA,once,TGTGCCAGCTCACCGGCTATTGACAGTAACACTGAAGCTTTCTTT,CASSPAIDSNTEAFF
TRBV5-6,TRBJ1-5,TRBD1,NA,TGTGCCAGCAGCGATGGTAGGGGGCATCAGCCCCAGCATTTT,CASSDGRGHQPQHF